This TCR beta chain was captured by sequencing in a study of CD8 T cells in Susac syndrome. Study-level points and caveats: The study conceded that its TCR sequencing and HLA analysis involved relatively few individuals.

V lost 4 bases, J lost 5 bases, and 10 bases lay in between. The germline V gene has CDR1 LGHDT and CDR2 YNNKEL (reference sequence). The CDR3 loop spans 13 amino acids. Sequencing of TCR beta was carried out in blood CD8+ and CD4+ T cells. With random hexamers, reverse transcription was performed on about 0.5 to 1 ug of RNA. Amplification of TCR beta CDR3 spanned 54 Vbeta and 13 Jbeta via immunoSEQ multiplex PCR. TCRdb processed the immunoSEQ multiplex PCR reads anew with MiXCR; each CDR3 protein has one entry. The data contain 120,000 to 150,000 distinct CDR3 sequences, approximately 93% of them singletons. Points on this clonotype: Its matching antigen is unknown.

The sequence was obtained from a human donor in good health. Sequencing used CD4+ T cells from PBMCs. The chain has TRBV3-1 and TRBJ2-3; unclear D gene. In DNA form, the CDR3 reads TGTGCCAGCAGCCCCTTAGCTGTAGATACGCAGTATTTT. Translating it yields CASSPLAVDTQYF.